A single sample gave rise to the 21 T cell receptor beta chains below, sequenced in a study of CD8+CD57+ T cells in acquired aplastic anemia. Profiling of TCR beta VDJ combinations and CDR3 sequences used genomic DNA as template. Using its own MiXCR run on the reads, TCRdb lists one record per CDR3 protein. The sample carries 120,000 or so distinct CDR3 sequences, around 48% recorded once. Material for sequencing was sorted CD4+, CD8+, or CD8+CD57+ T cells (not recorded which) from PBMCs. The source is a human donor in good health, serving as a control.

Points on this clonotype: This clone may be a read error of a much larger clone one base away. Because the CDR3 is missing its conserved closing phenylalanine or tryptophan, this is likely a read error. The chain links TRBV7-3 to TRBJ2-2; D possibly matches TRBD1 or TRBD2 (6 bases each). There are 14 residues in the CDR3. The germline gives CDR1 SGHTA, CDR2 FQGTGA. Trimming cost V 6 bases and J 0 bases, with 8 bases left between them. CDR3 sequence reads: CASRGGANTGELFL. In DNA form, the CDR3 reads TGTGCCAGCAGGGGGGGCGCGAACACCGGGGAGCTGTTTCTT.

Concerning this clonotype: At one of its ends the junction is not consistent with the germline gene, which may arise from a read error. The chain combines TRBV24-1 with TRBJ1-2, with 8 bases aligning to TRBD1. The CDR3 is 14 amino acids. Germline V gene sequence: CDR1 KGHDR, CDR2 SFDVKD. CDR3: CASSTRTGNYGYTF. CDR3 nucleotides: TGTGCCAGCAGTACGCGGACAGGGAACTATGGCTACACCTTC.

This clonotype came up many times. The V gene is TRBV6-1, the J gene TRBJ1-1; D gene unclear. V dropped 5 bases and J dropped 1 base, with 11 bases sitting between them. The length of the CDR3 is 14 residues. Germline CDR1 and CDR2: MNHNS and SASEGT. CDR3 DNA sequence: TGTGCCAGCAGTACAATCCTCGGGAACACTGAAGCTTTCTTT. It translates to CASSTILGNTEAFF.

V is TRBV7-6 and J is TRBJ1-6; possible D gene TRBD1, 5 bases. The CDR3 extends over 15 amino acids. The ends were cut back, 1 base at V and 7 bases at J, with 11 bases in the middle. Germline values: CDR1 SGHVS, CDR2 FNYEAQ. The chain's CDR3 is CASSLGGDRNSPLHF. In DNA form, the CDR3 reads TGTGCCAGCAGCTTAGGAGGGGACCGAAATTCACCCCTCCACTTT.

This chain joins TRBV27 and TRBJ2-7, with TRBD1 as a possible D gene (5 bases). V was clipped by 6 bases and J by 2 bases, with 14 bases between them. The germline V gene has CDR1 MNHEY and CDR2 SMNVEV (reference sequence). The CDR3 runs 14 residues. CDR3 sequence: CASRGSGMTYEQYF. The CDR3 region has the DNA TGTGCCAGCAGAGGTTCAGGGATGACCTACGAGCAGTACTTC.

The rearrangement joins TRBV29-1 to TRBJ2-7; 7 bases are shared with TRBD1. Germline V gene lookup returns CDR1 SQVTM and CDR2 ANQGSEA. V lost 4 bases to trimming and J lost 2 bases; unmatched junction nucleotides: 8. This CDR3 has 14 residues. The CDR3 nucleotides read TGCAGCGTTGGGGCCGGGACAGTCGCCTACGAGCAGTACTTC. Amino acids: CSVGAGTVAYEQYF.

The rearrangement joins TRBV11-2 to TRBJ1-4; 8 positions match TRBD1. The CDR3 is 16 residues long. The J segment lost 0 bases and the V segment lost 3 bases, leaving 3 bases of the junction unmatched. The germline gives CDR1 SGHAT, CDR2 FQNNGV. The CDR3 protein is CASSFQGAATNEKLFF. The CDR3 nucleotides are TGTGCCAGCAGCTTCCAGGGGGCTGCAACTAATGAAAAACTGTTTTTT.

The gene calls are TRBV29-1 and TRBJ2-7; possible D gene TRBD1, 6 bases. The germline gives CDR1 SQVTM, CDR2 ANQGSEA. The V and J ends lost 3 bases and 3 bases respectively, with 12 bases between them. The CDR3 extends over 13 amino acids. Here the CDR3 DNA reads TGCAGCGTTGATGGCCAAGGGGGCTACGAGCAGTACTTC. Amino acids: CSVDGQGGYEQYF.

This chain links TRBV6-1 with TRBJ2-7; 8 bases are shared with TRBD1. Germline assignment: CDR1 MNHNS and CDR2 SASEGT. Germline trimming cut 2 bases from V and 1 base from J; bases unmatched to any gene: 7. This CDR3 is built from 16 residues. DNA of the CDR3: TGTGCCAGCAGTGAAAAGGACAGGGTTGGGTCCTACGAGCAGTACTTC. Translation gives CASSEKDRVGSYEQYF.

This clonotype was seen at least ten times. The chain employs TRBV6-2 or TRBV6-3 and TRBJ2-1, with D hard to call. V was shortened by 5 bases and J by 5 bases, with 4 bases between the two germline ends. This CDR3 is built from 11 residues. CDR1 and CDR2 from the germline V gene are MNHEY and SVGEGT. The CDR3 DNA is TGTGCCAGCAGTCCGGACAATGAGCAGTTCTTC. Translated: CASSPDNEQFF.

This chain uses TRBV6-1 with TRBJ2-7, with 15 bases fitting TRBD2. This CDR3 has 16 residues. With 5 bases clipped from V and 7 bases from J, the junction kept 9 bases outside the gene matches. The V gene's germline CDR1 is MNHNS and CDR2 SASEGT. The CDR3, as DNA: TGTGCCAGCAGTCCCGGACTAGCGGGGGGGAGGAATGAGCAGTACTTC. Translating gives CASSPGLAGGRNEQYF.

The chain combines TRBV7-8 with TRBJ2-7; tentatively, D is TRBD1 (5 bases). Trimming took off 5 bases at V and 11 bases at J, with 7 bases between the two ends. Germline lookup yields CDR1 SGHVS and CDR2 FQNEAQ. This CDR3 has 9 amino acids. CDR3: CASSQQEYF. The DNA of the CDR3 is TGTGCCAGCAGCCAACAGGAGTACTTC.

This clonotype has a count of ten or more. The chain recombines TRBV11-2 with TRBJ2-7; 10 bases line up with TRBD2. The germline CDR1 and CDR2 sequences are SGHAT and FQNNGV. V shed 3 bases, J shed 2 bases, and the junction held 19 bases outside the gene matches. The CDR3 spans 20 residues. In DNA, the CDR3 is TGTGCCAGCAGCTTTCTAATGTTAGCGGGGGGACTACTCAGACCCTACGAGCAGTACTTC. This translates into CASSFLMLAGGLLRPYEQYF. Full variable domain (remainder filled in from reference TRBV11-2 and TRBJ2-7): EAGVAQSPRYKIIEKRQSVAFWCNPISGHATLYWYQQILGQGPKLLIQFQNNGVVDDSQLPKDRFSAERLKGVDSTLKIQPAKLEDSAVYLCASSFLMLAGGLLRPYEQYFGPGTRLTVT.

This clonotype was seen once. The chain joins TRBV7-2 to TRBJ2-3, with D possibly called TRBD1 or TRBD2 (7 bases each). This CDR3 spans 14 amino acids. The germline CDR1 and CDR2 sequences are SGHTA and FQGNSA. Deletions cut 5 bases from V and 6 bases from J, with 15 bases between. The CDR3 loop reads CASSPGGGGDTQYF. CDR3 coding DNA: TGTGCCAGCAGCCCAGGGGGGGGCGGTGATACGCAGTATTTT.

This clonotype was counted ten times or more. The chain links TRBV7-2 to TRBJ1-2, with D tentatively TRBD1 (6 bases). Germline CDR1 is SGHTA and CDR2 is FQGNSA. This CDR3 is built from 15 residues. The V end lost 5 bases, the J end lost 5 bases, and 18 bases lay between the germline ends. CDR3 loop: CASSPRRDTSYGYTF. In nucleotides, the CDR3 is TGTGCCAGCAGCCCTAGGCGGGACACCTCTTATGGCTACACCTTC.

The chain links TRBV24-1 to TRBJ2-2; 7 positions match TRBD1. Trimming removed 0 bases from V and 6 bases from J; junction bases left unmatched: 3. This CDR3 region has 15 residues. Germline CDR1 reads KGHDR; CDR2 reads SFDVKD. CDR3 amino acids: CATSDLGQGAGELFF. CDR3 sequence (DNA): TGTGCCACCAGTGATTTGGGGCAGGGGGCCGGGGAGCTGTTTTTT.

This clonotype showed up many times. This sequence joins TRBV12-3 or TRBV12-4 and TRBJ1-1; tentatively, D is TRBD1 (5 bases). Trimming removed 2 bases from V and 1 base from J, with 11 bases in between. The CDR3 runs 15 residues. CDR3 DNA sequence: TGTGCCAGCAGTTTATCTGGGGGAGGGAACACTGAAGCTTTCTTT. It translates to CASSLSGGGNTEAFF.

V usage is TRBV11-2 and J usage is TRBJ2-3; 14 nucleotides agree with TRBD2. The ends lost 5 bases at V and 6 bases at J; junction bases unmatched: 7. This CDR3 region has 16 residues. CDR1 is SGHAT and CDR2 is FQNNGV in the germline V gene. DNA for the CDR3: TGTGCCAGCAGCATACTGGGACTAGCGGGAGCCGATACGCAGTATTTT. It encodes CASSILGLAGADTQYF.

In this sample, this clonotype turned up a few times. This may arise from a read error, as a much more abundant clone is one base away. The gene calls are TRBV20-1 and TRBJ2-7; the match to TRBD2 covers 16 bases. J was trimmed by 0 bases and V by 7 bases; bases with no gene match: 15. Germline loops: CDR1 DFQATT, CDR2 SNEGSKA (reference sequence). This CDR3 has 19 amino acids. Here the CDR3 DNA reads TGCAGTGTCAGAGTCTTACCGGGACTAGCGGGGGGGGGCTCCTACGAGCAGTACTTC. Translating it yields CSVRVLPGLAGGGSYEQYF.

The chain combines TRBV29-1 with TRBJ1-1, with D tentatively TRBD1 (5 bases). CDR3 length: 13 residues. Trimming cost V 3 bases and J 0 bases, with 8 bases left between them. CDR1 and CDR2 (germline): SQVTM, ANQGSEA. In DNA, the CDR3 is TGCAGCGTTGATTCAGGGATGAACACTGAAGCTTTCTTT. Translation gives CSVDSGMNTEAFF.

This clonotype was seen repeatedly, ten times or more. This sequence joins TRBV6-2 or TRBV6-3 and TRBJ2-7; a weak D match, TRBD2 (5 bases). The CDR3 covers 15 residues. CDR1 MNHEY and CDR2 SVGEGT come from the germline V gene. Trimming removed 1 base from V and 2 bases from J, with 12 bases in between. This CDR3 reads CASSYYGETTYEQYF. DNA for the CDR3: TGTGCCAGCAGTTACTACGGGGAAACGACCTACGAGCAGTACTTC.